This TCR beta chain is from a study of CD8 T cells in ankylosing spondylitis. Findings of the study overall: Reportedly, matched ankylosing spondylitis synovial fluid was significantly enriched for disease-linked clones. Some of the motif variants had earlier been found in reactive arthritis patients' fluid and blood. Typical of ankylosing spondylitis blood, it appeared, was a TCR beta motif of several highly homologous variants.

Comments on this clonotype: The antigen is not known.

Making use of molecular barcodes, quantitative 5'-RACE generated TCR beta libraries. TCRdb re-called the 5' RACE reads with MiXCR, one entry per CDR3 protein. The sample carries about 340,000 distinct CDR3 sequences, roughly 15% recorded once. Material: blood, either unsorted or a sorted T cell fraction (not recorded which). The receptor comes from a male donor with ankylosing spondylitis or in good health (not recorded which).

The CDR3 coding sequence is TGTGCCAGCAGTGAGGGGCACCGCGGGGAGCCCCAGCATTTT. Protein product: CASSEGHRGEPQHF. The chain combines TRBV2 with TRBJ1-5, with a tentative D call TRBD1 (5 bases). The CDR3 sequence is 14 residues long. Germline V gene sequence: CDR1 SNHLY, CDR2 FYNNEI. The V and J ends lost 3 bases and 8 bases respectively, with 14 bases between them.